This T cell receptor (beta chain) stems from a study of T cell clonotyping in hematopoietic cell transplantation. Study-level background: Cytoreduction preceded collection of pretransplant recipient samples. Study-level points and caveats: Pathologically expanded recipient clonotypes increased progressively from day 30 to day 180 as diversity fell. Without cell sorting, CD4 versus CD8 contributions remain unresolved.

Data came from immunoSEQ multiplex PCR; TCRdb stores just in-frame clones and leaves some out. The table lists about 36,000 clones, approximately 95% of them singletons, with roughly 1.6% in the top ten. Indicated time point: recipient sample about 28 days before transplant, after cytoreduction. Trimming left V 3 bases short and J 6 bases short, with 7 bases between. CDR1 is MNHEY, CDR2 SMNVEV, per germline (reference sequence). This CDR3 spans 12 amino acids. As to this clone: Its antigen is undetermined.

This specimen was peripheral blood mononuclear cells, taken before stem cell transplant. The rearrangement uses TRBV27 and TRBJ2-3; D is undetermined. This TCR derives from a man aged 35-49 years with chronic myeloid leukemia. Some clones in this sample may be carry-over from other donors' samples. This CDR3 is CASSLAGDTQYF. In DNA form, the CDR3 reads TGTGCCAGCAGTTTGGCTGGGGATACGCAGTATTTT.